A single sample gave rise to the 14 T cell receptor beta chains below, sequenced in a study of blood T cell repertoires in COVID-19. This table comes from immunoSEQ multiplex PCR, and its TCRdb copy is limited to in-frame clones, with some not included. The data hold fewer than 300,000 clones, with more than 75% observed a single time. Sequencing was carried out using peripheral blood. All receptors derive from a woman aged 35 to 49 who had recovered from COVID-19.

In this sample, this clone turned up once. This chain joins TRBV19 and TRBJ2-5; the match to TRBD1 covers 7 bases. The CDR3 contains 15 residues. Trimming took 6 bases from V and 2 from J; bases not matched to a gene: 9. Germline CDR1 reads LNHDA; CDR2 reads SQIVND (reference sequence). The CDR3 DNA follows: TGTGCCAGTAGAAAGGACAGGTTTTCGCAAGAGACCCAGTACTTC. Its protein is CASRKDRFSQETQYF.

V gene TRBV4-1 combines with J gene TRBJ1-2; tentatively, D is TRBD1 (5 bases). Germline assignment: CDR1 MGHRA and CDR2 YSYEKL. This CDR3 is built from 14 residues. Deletions cut 2 bases from V and 8 bases from J, with 15 bases between. DNA of the CDR3: TGCGCCAGCAGCCAATGGGGCGATGGACGAGGCTACACCTTC. Translated, it gives CASSQWGDGRGYTF.

V usage is TRBV4-1 and J usage is TRBJ1-3, with a possible D match to TRBD1 (6 bases). Germline lookup yields CDR1 MGHRA and CDR2 YSYEKL. The CDR3 consists of 16 residues. Trimming left V 5 bases short and J 0 bases short, with 14 bases between. CDR3 sequence: CASSARHRDSGNTIYF. DNA for the CDR3: TGCGCCAGCAGCGCCCGCCACAGGGACTCTGGAAACACCATATATTTT.

The chain carries TRBV11-3 and TRBJ1-1; a weak D match, TRBD1 (5 bases). V was pared by 5 bases and J by 4 bases, with 11 bases between. Germline loops: CDR1 SGHNT, CDR2 YENEEA. The CDR3 is 13 residues long. This chain's CDR3 is CASSPGHSTEAFF. CDR3 coding DNA: TGTGCCAGCAGCCCCGGACACTCCACTGAAGCTTTCTTT.

The chain joins TRBV5-4 to TRBJ1-6, with D possibly matching TRBD1 (5 bases). V lost 0 bases to trimming and J lost 7 bases, with 11 bases between them. CDR1 is SGHNT, CDR2 YYREEE, per germline (reference sequence). This CDR3 has 15 amino acids. The CDR3 reads CASSLESRGNSPLHF. For the CDR3, the DNA is TGTGCCAGCAGCTTGGAAAGTCGGGGGAATTCACCCCTCCACTTT.

The V and J genes are TRBV24-1 and TRBJ1-4; maybe TRBD1 (6 bases). V lost 7 bases to trimming and J lost 7 bases, with 15 bases between them. The CDR3 runs 14 residues. Germline lookup yields CDR1 KGHDR and CDR2 SFDVKD. CDR3 nucleotide sequence: TGTGCCACCAGCCTCGGGGGGCCGAGTGAAAAACTGTTTTTT. It encodes CATSLGGPSEKLFF.

The J gene is TRBJ1-1, the V gene TRBV7-9; D may be TRBD1 (5 bases). This CDR3 has 16 amino acids. The germline CDR1 and CDR2 sequences are SEHNR and FQNEAQ (reference sequence). Trimming removed 1 base from V and 4 bases from J, with 16 bases in between. The CDR3 is CASSLGVGSGATEAFF. The CDR3 DNA is TGTGCCAGCAGCTTAGGGGTTGGTTCTGGGGCCACTGAAGCTTTCTTT. Using reference TRBV7-9 and TRBJ1-1 for the parts outside the CDR3, the full variable domain is DTGVSQNPRHKITKRGQNVTFRCDPISEHNRLYWYRQTLGQGPEFLTYFQNEAQLEKSRLLSDRFSAERPKGSFSTLEIQRTEQGDSAMYLCASSLGVGSGATEAFFGQGTRLTVV.

This clone was seen more than once but under ten times. The chain is built from TRBV25-1 and TRBJ1-1, with 7 bases matching TRBD1. The CDR3 sequence is 14 residues long. In germline, CDR1 is MGHDK, CDR2 SYGVNS. The junction had 8 bases not matched to a gene; V was cut back by 6 bases and J by 4 bases. The CDR3 nucleotides read TGTGCCAGCAGCCAGACAGGGTATGGCACTGAAGCTTTCTTT. Protein: CASSQTGYGTEAFF.

The J gene is TRBJ1-1, the V gene TRBV4-3; D may be TRBD1 (5 bases). The CDR3 totals 16 residues. Between the trimmed V and J ends, which lost 0 bases and 1 base, there was a span of 12 bases. The germline V gene encodes CDR1 LGHNA and CDR2 YSLEER. CDR3 sequence: CASSQDPAQGNTEAFF. The DNA for the CDR3 is TGCGCCAGCAGCCAAGATCCCGCGCAGGGGAACACTGAAGCTTTCTTT.

The V gene is TRBV27, the J gene TRBJ2-5; maybe TRBD2 (6 bases). The CDR3 runs to 15 residues. V was pared by 4 bases and J by 2 bases, with 14 bases between. The V gene's germline CDR1 is MNHEY and CDR2 SMNVEV (reference sequence). The CDR3 DNA follows: TGTGCCAGCAGTTCAGGGTTGGGGAGGCAAGAGACCCAGTACTTC. Translating it yields CASSSGLGRQETQYF.

This chain links TRBV2 with TRBJ1-4; D is unresolved. Germline V gene lookup returns CDR1 SNHLY and CDR2 FYNNEI. With 6 bases removed from V and 0 bases from J, the gap between germline ends came to 8 bases. The CDR3 sequence is 14 residues long. The CDR3 DNA reads as TGTGCCAGCAGGACAACTGCAACTAATGAAAAACTGTTTTTT. It specifies CASRTTATNEKLFF.

The rearrangement links TRBV30 to TRBJ2-7; 11 nucleotides align to TRBD1. The germline gives CDR1 GTSNPN, CDR2 SVGIG (reference sequence). The V gene end was trimmed by 1 base and the J gene end by 7 bases; junction bases not matched to a gene: 6. This CDR3 has 14 amino acids. CDR3 in DNA: TGTGCCTGGAGTGGGGGACAGGGGGTCTGGGAGCAGTACTTC. Its protein is CAWSGGQGVWEQYF.

The chain combines TRBV25-1 with TRBJ2-6; the D gene is possibly TRBD1 (7 bases). The CDR3 loop spans 18 amino acids. Germline assignment: CDR1 MGHDK and CDR2 SYGVNS. Trimming took off 6 bases at V and 0 bases at J, with 18 bases between the two ends. The CDR3 bases are TGTGCCAGCAGCGCATCAGGGGGGCTCGGCTCTGGGGCCAACGTCCTGACTTTC. It codes for CASSASGGLGSGANVLTF.

CDR3 loop: CASSPVEGGVGGYTF. The CDR3 DNA reads as TGTGCCAGCAGCCCCGTGGAGGGTGGAGTGGGTGGCTACACCTTC. The V call is TRBV3-1 (or the pseudogene TRBV3-2), the J call TRBJ1-2; D is unresolved. Trimming cost V 4 bases and J 7 bases, with 19 bases left between them. CDR1 LGHDT and CDR2 YNNKEL come from the germline V gene (reference sequence). The length of the CDR3 is 15 residues.